Below are 17 T cell receptor beta chains sequenced from a single sample in a study of T cells after yellow fever vaccination. TCRdb processed the 5' RACE reads anew with MiXCR; each CDR3 protein has one entry. The sample has some 600,000 distinct CDR3 sequences; 9% to 15% are singletons. The sample here was PBMCs, taken on the day of the yellow fever booster vaccination. Receptors were obtained from a man younger than 40 who received the YFV17D yellow fever vaccine.

This chain links TRBV20-1 with TRBJ1-4; weak D call: TRBD1 (5 bases). Germline CDR1 DFQATT, CDR2 SNEGSKA (reference sequence). Trimming shortened V by 1 base and J by 6 bases, and 12 bases separated the two germline ends. This CDR3 has 14 residues. The CDR3 is CSARVGGSDEKLFF. CDR3 nucleotide sequence: TGCAGTGCTAGAGTTGGGGGGAGTGATGAAAAACTGTTTTTT.

This clonotype was seen a few times. The rearrangement links TRBV27 to TRBJ2-1; D remains unclear. CDR3 length: 14 residues. Trimming took 5 bases from V and 7 from J, leaving 15 bases between them. Germline V CDR1 and CDR2: MNHEY, SMNVEV (reference sequence). The CDR3 is CASSPGLRWNEQFF. Written as DNA, the CDR3 is TGTGCCAGCAGTCCGGGCCTCCGGTGGAATGAGCAGTTCTTC.

This clonotype has more than one count but fewer than ten. The chain combines TRBV6-2 or TRBV6-3 with TRBJ1-5; 7 bases fit TRBD1. The junction had 9 bases not matched to a gene; V was cut back by 8 bases and J by 8 bases. In germline, CDR1 is MNHEY, CDR2 SVGEGT. The CDR3 consists of 13 residues. The CDR3 protein is CASGTGTVEPQHF. CDR3 DNA: TGTGCCAGCGGAACAGGGACAGTTGAGCCCCAGCATTTT.

The gene calls are TRBV20-1 and TRBJ2-1, with unresolved D. The CDR3 spans 13 residues. Germline lookup yields CDR1 DFQATT and CDR2 SNEGSKA (reference sequence). Trimming removed 3 bases at V and 1 base at J, with 7 bases between. The CDR3 is CSASLISYNEQFF. As DNA, the CDR3 is TGCAGTGCTAGTTTAATTTCCTACAATGAGCAGTTCTTC.

This clonotype was detected only a few times. The chain uses TRBV7-9 and TRBJ1-5; no definite D call. Trimming took 5 bases from V and 5 from J, leaving 10 bases between them. The CDR3 runs 13 residues. Germline V gene data show CDR1 as SEHNR and CDR2 as FQNEAQ (reference sequence). The CDR3 DNA follows: TGTGCCAGCAGCCCCCTCGGCTATCAGCCCCAGCATTTT. Translated, it gives CASSPLGYQPQHF.

This clonotype was seen more than once but under ten times. This rearrangement joins TRBV20-1 to TRBJ2-5; maybe TRBD1 (5 bases). The length of the CDR3 is 14 residues. The V gene lost 4 bases and the J gene lost 5 bases, with 17 bases spanning the gap. Germline V gene data show CDR1 as DFQATT and CDR2 as SNEGSKA (reference sequence). The CDR3: CSANSRGQLETQYF. CDR3 bases: TGCAGTGCTAATAGTAGGGGTCAGCTGGAGACCCAGTACTTC.

This clonotype occurred many times. This sequence joins TRBV7-2 and TRBJ2-7; 11 bases align to TRBD2. Germline CDR1 SGHTA, CDR2 FQGNSA. Unmatched junction bases numbered 1, after V lost 0 bases and J lost 0 bases. The CDR3 length is 16 residues. CDR3 in amino acids: CASSLAGTSGSYEQYF. CDR3 in DNA: TGTGCCAGCAGCTTAGCCGGGACTAGCGGCTCCTACGAGCAGTACTTC.

This clonotype has just a few counts. This sequence joins TRBV7-2 and TRBJ2-2, with 7 bases matching TRBD2. Germline V gene data show CDR1 as SGHTA and CDR2 as FQGNSA. V trimming: 6 bases; J trimming: 5 bases; junction bases outside the gene matches: 9. This CDR3 contains 15 residues. DNA of the CDR3: TGTGCCAGCAGTCTACTCGGGGGGAGGACCGGGGAGCTGTTTTTT. Protein product: CASSLLGGRTGELFF.

The chain joins TRBV30 to TRBJ2-5; D ambiguous. The CDR3 extends over 12 amino acids. The ends were cut back, 2 bases at V and 3 bases at J, with 7 bases in the middle. Per germline, CDR1 GTSNPN and CDR2 SVGIG (reference sequence). CDR3 bases: TGTGCCTGGAGTTACGGAAAAGAGACCCAGTACTTC. It is translated as CAWSYGKETQYF.

The CDR3 loop reads CASSLDQGRETQYF. Here the CDR3 DNA reads TGCGCCAGCAGCTTGGATCAGGGGAGAGAGACCCAGTACTTC. The J gene is TRBJ2-5, the V gene TRBV5-1; D may be TRBD1 (6 bases). Trimming removed 0 bases at V and 4 bases at J, with 10 bases between. Per the germline V gene, CDR1 is SGHRS and CDR2 is YFSETQ. The CDR3 length is 14 residues. The full variable domain, with the rest looked up from reference TRBV5-1 and TRBJ2-5, is KAGVTQTPRYLIKTRGQQVTLSCSPISGHRSVSWYQQTPGQGLQFLFEYFSETQRNKGNFPGRFSGRQFSNSRSEMNVSTLELGDSALYLCASSLDQGRETQYFGPGTRLLVL.

The chain uses TRBV5-1 and TRBJ2-7; 9 nucleotides line up with TRBD1. The CDR3 is 17 residues long. From germline, CDR1 is SGHRS and CDR2 YFSETQ. Trimming took 0 bases from V and 3 from J; bases not matched to a gene: 10. DNA for the CDR3: TGCGCCAGCAGCTTGGTGGGACAGGGAATAGTGGACTACGAGCAGTACTTC. Its protein product is CASSLVGQGIVDYEQYF. Drawing the rest from reference TRBV5-1 and TRBJ2-7, the complete variable domain is KAGVTQTPRYLIKTRGQQVTLSCSPISGHRSVSWYQQTPGQGLQFLFEYFSETQRNKGNFPGRFSGRQFSNSRSEMNVSTLELGDSALYLCASSLVGQGIVDYEQYFGPGTRLTVT.

The rearrangement uses TRBV7-9 and TRBJ2-1, with a possible D match to TRBD2 (5 bases). Germline CDR1 and CDR2: SEHNR and FQNEAQ (reference sequence). Trimming shortened V by 6 bases and J by 0 bases, and 15 bases separated the two germline ends. The CDR3 has 16 amino acids. The CDR3 loop reads CASSSPGSSSYNEQFF. DNA of the CDR3: TGTGCCAGCAGTTCCCCGGGGAGTAGCTCCTACAATGAGCAGTTCTTC.

The chain couples TRBV18 to TRBJ2-3, with D possibly TRBD1 on 6 matching bases. Between the trimmed V and J ends, which lost 4 bases and 1 base, there was a span of 12 bases. The CDR3 is 15 amino acids. Germline assignment: CDR1 KGHSH and CDR2 LQKENI. The CDR3 region is CASSRQVEGTDTQYF. The CDR3 coding sequence is TGTGCCAGCTCACGACAGGTCGAAGGCACAGATACGCAGTATTTT.

The rearrangement joins TRBV28 to TRBJ1-1; D might be TRBD1 (5 bases). V was clipped by 10 bases and J by 3 bases, with 27 bases between them. The CDR3 is made up of 17 amino acids. Germline lookup yields CDR1 MDHEN and CDR2 SYDVKM. The CDR3 nucleotides read TGTGCCATATACAACCCCCAGGGATTAGGTTCGGACACTGAAGCTTTCTTT. Protein product: CAIYNPQGLGSDTEAFF.

J is TRBJ1-4 and V is TRBV5-4, with D maybe TRBD1 (5 bases). Trimming shortened V by 4 bases and J by 12 bases, and 16 bases separated the two germline ends. From germline, CDR1 is SGHNT and CDR2 YYREEE (reference sequence). The CDR3 extends over 13 amino acids. CDR3 sequence reads: CASSRGRERELFF. The CDR3 DNA reads TGTGCCAGCAGCCGGGGACGAGAAAGGGAACTGTTTTTT. Looking up the rest from reference TRBV5-4 and TRBJ1-4 gives the full variable domain: ETGVTQSPTHLIKTRGQQVTLRCSSQSGHNTVSWYQQALGQGPQFIFQYYREEENGRGNFPPRFSGLQFPNYSSELNVNALELDDSALYLCASSRGRERELFFGSGTQLSVL.

The V gene is TRBV11-2, the J gene TRBJ2-2; D possibly corresponds to TRBD1 (6 bases). V dropped 5 bases and J dropped 6 bases, with 10 bases sitting between them. The CDR3 length is 13 residues. Germline V gives CDR1 SGHAT, CDR2 FQNNGV. In DNA form, the CDR3 reads TGTGCCAGCAGCCCAGGGACACCCGGGGAGCTGTTTTTT. Protein product: CASSPGTPGELFF. The full variable domain, in which reference TRBV11-2 and TRBJ2-2 provide the parts outside the CDR3, is EAGVAQSPRYKIIEKRQSVAFWCNPISGHATLYWYQQILGQGPKLLIQFQNNGVVDDSQLPKDRFSAERLKGVDSTLKIQPAKLEDSAVYLCASSPGTPGELFFGEGSRLTVL.

This chain connects TRBV27 to TRBJ2-7, with TRBD2 identical over 10 bases. The trim removed 9 bases at V and 5 bases at J, leaving 13 bases unmatched. Germline V gene sequence: CDR1 MNHEY, CDR2 SMNVEV (reference sequence). This CDR3 has 15 residues. CDR3 residues: CASVGLAGEVHEQYF. CDR3 bases: TGTGCCAGTGTTGGTCTAGCGGGAGAGGTCCACGAGCAGTACTTC.